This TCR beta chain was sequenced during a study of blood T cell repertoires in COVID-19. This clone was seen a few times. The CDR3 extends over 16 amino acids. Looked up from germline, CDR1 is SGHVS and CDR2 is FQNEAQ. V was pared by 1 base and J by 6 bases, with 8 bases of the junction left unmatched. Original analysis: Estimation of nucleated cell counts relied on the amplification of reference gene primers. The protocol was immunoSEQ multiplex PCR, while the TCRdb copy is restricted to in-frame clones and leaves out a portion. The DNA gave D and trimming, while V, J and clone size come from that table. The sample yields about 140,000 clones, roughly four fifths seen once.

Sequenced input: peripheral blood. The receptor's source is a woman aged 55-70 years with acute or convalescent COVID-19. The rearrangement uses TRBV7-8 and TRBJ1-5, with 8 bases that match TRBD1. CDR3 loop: CASSLGTGKTGQPQHF. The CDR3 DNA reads TGTGCCAGCAGCTTAGGGACAGGGAAAACCGGTCAGCCCCAGCATTTT.